This T cell receptor (beta chain) was documented in a study of blood T cell repertoires in COVID-19. V shed 3 bases, J shed 2 bases, and the junction held 10 bases outside the gene matches. This CDR3 has 18 amino acids. Germline lookup yields CDR1 LGHNA and CDR2 YSLEER. Data came from immunoSEQ multiplex PCR; TCRdb stores just in-frame clones and leaves some out. Of around 220,000 clones in the sample, 75% to 90% were seen once. Sequenced sample: peripheral blood. The rearrangement uses TRBV4-3 and TRBJ2-4; TRBD2 matches at 10 bases. The clonotype originates from a human donor in a cohort sampled during active COVID-19. Here the CDR3 reads CASSHRDPSGSPKNIQYF. CDR3 sequence (DNA): TGCGCCAGCAGCCACCGAGATCCTAGCGGGAGTCCCAAAAACATTCAGTACTTC.